The 9 T cell receptor beta chains given below trace back to one sample, sequenced in a study of tumor-infiltrating lymphocytes in oesophageal squamous cell carcinoma. TCRdb passed the PCR reads through MiXCR, listing each CDR3 protein once. This table has fewer than 20,000 distinct CDR3 sequences, approximately 47% appearing once. Sample: normal esophageal tissue next to the tumor. These receptors all stem from a female donor with esophageal squamous cell carcinoma.

This clonotype was seen ten or more times. This chain links TRBV6-6 with TRBJ2-1; 10 bases agree with TRBD2. This CDR3 comprises 20 residues. The germline gives CDR1 MNHNY, CDR2 SVGAGI (reference sequence). V gave up 0 bases and J gave up 3 bases; unmatched junction bases: 14. The DNA of the CDR3 is TGTGCCAGCAGTTACTCGTCGGATCCGCTAGCGGGAGAGTTCTACAATGAGCAGTTCTTC. This sequence encodes CASSYSSDPLAGEFYNEQFF.

This clonotype was seen a few times. The chain links TRBV7-9 to TRBJ1-2; D not certain. V dropped 2 bases and J dropped 3 bases, with 10 bases sitting between them. Germline loops: CDR1 SEHNR, CDR2 FQNEAQ (reference sequence). The length of the CDR3 is 14 residues. The CDR3 region has the DNA TGTGCCAGCAGCTTACAAGGAGGAGACTATGGCTACACCTTC. This gives the protein CASSLQGGDYGYTF. Supplemented by reference TRBV7-9 and TRBJ1-2, the full variable domain reads DTGVSQNPRHKITKRGQNVTFRCDPISEHNRLYWYRQTLGQGPEFLTYFQNEAQLEKSRLLSDRFSAERPKGSFSTLEIQRTEQGDSAMYLCASSLQGGDYGYTFGSGTRLTVV.

The chain recombines TRBV7-2 with TRBJ2-4, with D uncertain. The J call may be faulty, since TRBJ1-2 better matches the DNA end. The CDR3 has 15 residues. Germline loops: CDR1 SGHTA, CDR2 FQGNSA. CDR3 loop: CASSFSHEANYGYTF. In DNA form, the CDR3 reads TGTGCCAGCAGCTTCTCCCACGAAGCTAACTATGGCTACACCTTC.

This clonotype was recorded a few times. The V call is TRBV7-9, the J call TRBJ2-1; the D gene is possibly TRBD2 (5 bases). CDR3 size: 15 residues. The V gene lost 5 bases and the J gene lost 10 bases, with 21 bases spanning the gap. Germline CDR1 reads SEHNR; CDR2 reads FQNEAQ (reference sequence). CDR3 bases: TGTGCCAGCAGCCTTGGAATTAGCGCCGCCTGGGAGCAGTTCTTC. Encoded protein: CASSLGISAAWEQFF.

The chain employs TRBV7-2 and TRBJ1-3; possible D gene TRBD1, 6 bases. The germline V gene encodes CDR1 SGHTA and CDR2 FQGNSA. Deletions cut 6 bases from V and 8 bases from J, with 17 bases between. The CDR3 has 14 residues. CDR3 DNA sequence: TGTGCCAGCAGAGACCCGGGACAACCATACACCATATATTTT. It translates to CASRDPGQPYTIYF.

A word on this clonotype: The CDR3 does not end in the conserved phenylalanine or tryptophan, so this is likely a read error. The DNA is left out, because the CDR3 cannot be placed on it with certainty; the CDR3 is given as TCRdb lists it. The gene calls are TRBV11-2 and TRBJ2-5; the D call TRBD1 from the table was never checked on the DNA. Germline V gene data show CDR1 as SGHAT and CDR2 as FQNNGV. The CDR3 region is 13 residues in length, termini included. This CDR3 reads CASSTGFGYTFGS.

The CDR3 coding sequence is TGTGCCAGCAGTTCCCGGAGTTCTGGGGCCAACGTCCTGACTTTC. Its protein is CASSSRSSGANVLTF. The gene calls are TRBV6-8 and TRBJ2-5; D is undetermined. The J call may be mistaken, given a closer DNA end match to TRBJ2-6. Germline CDR1 is MNHGY and CDR2 is SAAAGT. The CDR3 loop spans 15 amino acids.

This chain connects TRBV7-2 to TRBJ2-2, with D perhaps TRBD1 or TRBD2 (5 bases each). This CDR3 contains 17 residues. V lost 2 bases and J 7 bases, leaving 20 bases between the germline ends. Germline V gene lookup returns CDR1 SGHTA and CDR2 FQGNSA. Here the CDR3 reads CASSLQSRDSRGGELFF. CDR3 in DNA: TGTGCCAGCAGCTTACAATCCCGGGATTCGAGGGGCGGGGAGCTGTTTTTT. Using reference TRBV7-2 and TRBJ2-2 for the parts outside the CDR3, the full variable domain is GAGVSQSPSNKVTEKGKDVELRCDPISGHTALYWYRQSLGQGLEFLIYFQGNSAPDKSGLPSDRFSAERTGGSVSTLTIQRTQQEDSAVYLCASSLQSRDSRGGELFFGEGSRLTVL.

About this clonotype: Relative to the germline gene, one junction end is altered; a read error may explain this. The gene calls are TRBV5-3 and TRBJ1-5; the match to TRBD1 covers 9 bases. TRBV5-3 counts as an open reading frame of uncertain function. The CDR3 runs to 15 residues. DNA for the CDR3: TGCGCCACAAAACAGGGGGCAGGGAGCAATCAGCCCCAGCATTTT. This sequence encodes CATKQGAGSNQPQHF.